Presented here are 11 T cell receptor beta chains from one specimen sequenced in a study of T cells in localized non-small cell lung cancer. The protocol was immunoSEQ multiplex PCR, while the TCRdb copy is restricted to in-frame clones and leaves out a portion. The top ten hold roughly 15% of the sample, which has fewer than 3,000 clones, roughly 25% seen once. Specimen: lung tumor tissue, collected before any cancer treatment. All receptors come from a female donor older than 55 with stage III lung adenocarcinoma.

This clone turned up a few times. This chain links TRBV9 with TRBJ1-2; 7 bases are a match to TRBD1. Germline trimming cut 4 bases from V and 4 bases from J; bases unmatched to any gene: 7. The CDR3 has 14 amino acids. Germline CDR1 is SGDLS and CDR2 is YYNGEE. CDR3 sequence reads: CASSYTTGSYGYTF. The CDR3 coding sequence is TGTGCCAGCAGCTATACGACAGGGAGCTATGGCTACACCTTC. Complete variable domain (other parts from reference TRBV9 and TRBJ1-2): DSGVTQTPKHLITATGQRVTLRCSPRSGDLSVYWYQQSLDQGLQFLIQYYNGEERAKGNILERFSAQQFPDLHSELNLSSLELGDSALYFCASSYTTGSYGYTFGSGTRLTVV.

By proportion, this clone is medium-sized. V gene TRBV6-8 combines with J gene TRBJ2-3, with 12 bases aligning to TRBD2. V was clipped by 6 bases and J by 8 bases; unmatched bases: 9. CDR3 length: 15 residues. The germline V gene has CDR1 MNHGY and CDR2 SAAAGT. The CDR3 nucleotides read TGTGCCAGCAGCCCGCTAGCGGGAGGGGCGGGTACGCAGTATTTT. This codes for CASSPLAGGAGTQYF.

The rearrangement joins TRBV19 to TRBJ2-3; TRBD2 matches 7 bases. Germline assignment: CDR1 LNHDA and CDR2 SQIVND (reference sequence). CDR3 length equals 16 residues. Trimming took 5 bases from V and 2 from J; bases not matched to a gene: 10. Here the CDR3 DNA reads TGTGCCAGTAGTGCCCTACTAGCGACGATCACAGATACGCAGTATTTT. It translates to CASSALLATITDTQYF.

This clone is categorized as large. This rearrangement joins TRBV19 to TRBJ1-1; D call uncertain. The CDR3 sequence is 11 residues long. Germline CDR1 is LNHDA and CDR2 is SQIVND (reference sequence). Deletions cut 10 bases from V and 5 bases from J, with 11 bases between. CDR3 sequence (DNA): TGTGCCACCTCGTATCAGACTGAAGCTTTCTTT. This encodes CATSYQTEAFF.

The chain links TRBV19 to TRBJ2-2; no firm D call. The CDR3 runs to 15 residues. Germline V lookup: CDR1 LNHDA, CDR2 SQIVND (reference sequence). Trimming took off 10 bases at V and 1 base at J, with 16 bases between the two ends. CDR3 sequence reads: CANLASDGNTGELFF. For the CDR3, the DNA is TGTGCCAATCTCGCCTCGGACGGGAACACCGGGGAGCTGTTTTTT. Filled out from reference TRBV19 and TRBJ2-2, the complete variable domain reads DGGITQSPKYLFRKEGQNVTLSCEQNLNHDAMYWYRQDPGQGLRLIYYSQIVNDFQKGDIAEGYSVSREKKESFPLTVTSAQKNPTAFYLCANLASDGNTGELFFGEGSRLTVL.

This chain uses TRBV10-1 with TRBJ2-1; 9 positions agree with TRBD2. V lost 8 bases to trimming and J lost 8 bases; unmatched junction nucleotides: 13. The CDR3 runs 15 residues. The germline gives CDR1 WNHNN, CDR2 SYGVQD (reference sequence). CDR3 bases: TGCGCCAGCCCCATAGCGGGAGAGACTAGGGATGAGCAGTTCTTC. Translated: CASPIAGETRDEQFF.

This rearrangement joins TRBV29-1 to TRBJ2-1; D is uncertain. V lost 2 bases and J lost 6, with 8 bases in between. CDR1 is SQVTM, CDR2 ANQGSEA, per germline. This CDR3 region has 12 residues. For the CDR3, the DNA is TGCAGCGTTGAACCCCCCGGCAATGAGCAGTTCTTC. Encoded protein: CSVEPPGNEQFF.

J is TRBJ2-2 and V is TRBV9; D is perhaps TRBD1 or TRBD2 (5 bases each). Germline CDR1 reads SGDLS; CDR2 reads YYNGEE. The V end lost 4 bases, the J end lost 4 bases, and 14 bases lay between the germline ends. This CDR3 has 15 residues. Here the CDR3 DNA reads TGTGCCAGCAGCCTGGGGCCAGGGAGCACCGGGGAGCTGTTTTTT. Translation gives CASSLGPGSTGELFF.

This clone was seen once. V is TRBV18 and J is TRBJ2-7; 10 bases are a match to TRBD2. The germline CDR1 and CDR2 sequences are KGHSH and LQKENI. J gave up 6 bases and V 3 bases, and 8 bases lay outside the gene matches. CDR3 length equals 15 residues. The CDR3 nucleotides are TGTGCCAGCTCACCCCCTAGCGGGAGCTCCCGCGAGCAGTACTTC. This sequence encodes CASSPPSGSSREQYF.

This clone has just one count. The CDR3 spells CASGLGITTGELFF. The DNA of the CDR3 is TGTGCTAGTGGTTTGGGAATAACCACCGGGGAGCTGTTTTTT. The chain recombines TRBV12-5 with TRBJ2-2; D is unclear. V gave up 1 base and J gave up 4 bases, with 7 bases separating them. In germline, CDR1 is LGHNT, CDR2 FRNRAP. This CDR3 has 14 residues.

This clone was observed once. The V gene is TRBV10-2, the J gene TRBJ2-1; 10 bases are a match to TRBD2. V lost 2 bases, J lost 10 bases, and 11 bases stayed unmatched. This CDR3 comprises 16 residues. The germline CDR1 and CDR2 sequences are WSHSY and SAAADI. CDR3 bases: TGCGCCAGCAGTGAGATCGCTAGCGGGAGCCCACTCGAGCAGTTCTTC. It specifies CASSEIASGSPLEQFF.